A selection of T cell receptor beta chains follows, all from one sample in a study of T cell clones after liver transplantation. TCRdb keeps only in-frame clones here, not all; method: immunoSEQ multiplex PCR. Of tens of thousands of clones listed, around two thirds are singletons. The material sequenced was CD4+ T cells from blood, taken at the roughly 15-month timepoint. Every receptor here comes from a human patient who received a liver transplant. Some T cells could come from the graft donor. The CDR3 runs from the conserved cysteine through the conserved F or W. The D gene is left open where the match is weak.

TRBD1	TRBV5-1	TRBJ1-1	CASSLGTANTEAFF
.	TRBV7-9	TRBJ2-3	CASSLSFSPDTQYF
.	TRBV10-3	TRBJ2-2	CAISDYDTGELFF
.	TRBV29-1	TRBJ1-2	CSAYRAPYGYTF
.	TRBV6-5	TRBJ1-1	CASTLMGKAFF
.	TRBV7-2	TRBJ2-2	CASSVGSGHNTGELFF
.	TRBV5-1	TRBJ2-2	CASSQDYRGELFF
.	TRBV7-8	TRBJ2-7	CASSLVTGSEQYF
.	TRBV29-1	TRBJ1-4	CSVEGTATNEKLFF
.	TRBV29-1	TRBJ2-6	CSVTLTSGANVLTF
.	TRBV9	TRBJ1-6	CASSALDQYNSPLHF
.	TRBV5-1	TRBJ1-2	CASSLGQERRTF
.	TRBV5-4	TRBJ1-2	CASSLSADHYGYTF
TRBD1	TRBV23-1	TRBJ2-2	CASSYPGQGADTGELFF
.	TRBV7-2	TRBJ1-2	CASSETGGAQRGYTF
.	TRBV10-3	TRBJ2-5	CAIKGRAQETQYF
.	TRBV9	TRBJ2-3	CASSVGTNTDTQYF
TRBD2	TRBV5-1	TRBJ2-5	CASSLGLAGKETQYF
.	TRBV2	TRBJ2-3	CASSWGGLTDTQYF
.	TRBV6-4	TRBJ1-1	CASMRGGTEAFF
TRBD1	TRBV19	TRBJ2-7	CASSRQGSWEQYF
.	TRBV6-5	TRBJ2-3	CASTPGSHTDTQYF
.	TRBV6-6	TRBJ1-1	CASSSTGRDTEAFF
TRBD1	TRBV5-4	TRBJ1-2	CASSSKKQGGYGYTF